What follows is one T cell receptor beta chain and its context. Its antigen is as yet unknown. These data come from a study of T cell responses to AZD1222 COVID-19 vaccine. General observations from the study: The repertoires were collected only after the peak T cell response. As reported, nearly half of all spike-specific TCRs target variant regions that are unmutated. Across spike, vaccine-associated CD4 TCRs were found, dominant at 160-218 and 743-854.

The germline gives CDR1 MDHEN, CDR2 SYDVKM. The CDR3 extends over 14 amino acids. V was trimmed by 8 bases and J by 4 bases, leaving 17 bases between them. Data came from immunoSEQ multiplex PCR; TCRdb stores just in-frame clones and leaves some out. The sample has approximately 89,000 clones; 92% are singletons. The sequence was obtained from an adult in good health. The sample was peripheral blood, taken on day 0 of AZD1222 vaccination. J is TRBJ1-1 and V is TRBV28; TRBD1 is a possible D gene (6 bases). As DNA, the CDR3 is TGTGCCAGCCGAAGTCCGGGGGCCATCACTGAAGCTTTCTTT. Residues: CASRSPGAITEAFF.